This T cell receptor beta chain emerged from a study of blood T cell repertoires in COVID-19. Overall study: T cells, B-cell-depleted T cells, or PBMCs provided the cDNA or gDNA that served as material.

Authors' data handling: Reference gene primer amplification in the assay estimated nucleated cell counts. Assay: immunoSEQ multiplex PCR; the TCRdb copy retains only in-frame clones and omits some. That table supplies the V and J calls and clone size; D and trimming were determined from the DNA. The sample shows 85,000 to 100,000 clones, around 84% of them seen only once. Trimming at V came to 2 bases and at J to 2 bases, leaving 1 base not matched to a gene. CDR1 and CDR2 from the germline V gene are SGHTA and FQGNSA. This CDR3 comprises 14 residues. This clone was counted a few times. The receptor comes from a woman aged 60 to 75 with acute or convalescent COVID-19. Sequencing was done on a sample of peripheral blood. The chain uses TRBV7-2 and TRBJ2-7, with 9 bases matching TRBD2. CDR3 bases: TGTGCCAGCAGCTTACTAGCGGGGCCCTACGAGCAGTACTTC. It specifies CASSLLAGPYEQYF.